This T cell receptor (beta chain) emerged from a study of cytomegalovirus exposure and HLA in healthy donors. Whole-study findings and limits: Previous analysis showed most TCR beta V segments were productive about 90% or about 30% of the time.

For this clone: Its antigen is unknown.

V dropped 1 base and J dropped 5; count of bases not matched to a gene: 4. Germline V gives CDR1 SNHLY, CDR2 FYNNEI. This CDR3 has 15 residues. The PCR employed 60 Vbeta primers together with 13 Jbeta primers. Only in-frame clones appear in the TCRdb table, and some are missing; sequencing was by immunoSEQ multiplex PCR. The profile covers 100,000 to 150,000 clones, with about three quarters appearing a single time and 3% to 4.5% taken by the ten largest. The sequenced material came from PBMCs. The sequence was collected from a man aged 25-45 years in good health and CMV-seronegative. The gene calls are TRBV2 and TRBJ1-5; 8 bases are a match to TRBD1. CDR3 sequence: CASSEGRQGYQPQHF. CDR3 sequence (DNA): TGTGCCAGCAGTGAAGGCCGACAGGGGTATCAGCCCCAGCATTTT.